Each of the 25 T cell receptor beta chains below was sequenced from the same sample in a study of T cell responses to AZD1222 COVID-19 vaccine. This table comes from immunoSEQ multiplex PCR, and its TCRdb copy is limited to in-frame clones, with some not included. The sample has 140,000 to 150,000 clones, about nine tenths seen once. This specimen was peripheral blood, taken on day 0 of MenACWY control vaccination. Every receptor here comes from an adult in good health.

V and J are TRBV9 and TRBJ2-2, with 8 bases matching TRBD2. Germline CDR1 SGDLS, CDR2 YYNGEE. This CDR3 is 14 amino acids long. Trimming removed 6 bases from V and 7 bases from J; junction bases left unmatched: 8. The CDR3 coding sequence is TGTGCCAGCAATCGAATAGCGGGGAGCGGGGAGCTGTTTTTT. Its protein is CASNRIAGSGELFF.

The chain's CDR3 is CATMGQANQPQHF. CDR3 sequence (DNA): TGTGCCACTATGGGACAGGCAAATCAGCCCCAGCATTTT. The V gene is TRBV10-3, the J gene TRBJ1-5; the match to TRBD1 covers 8 bases. This CDR3 has 13 amino acids. Germline values: CDR1 ENHRY, CDR2 SYGVKD. V shed 10 bases and J 4 bases; nucleotides not matched to a gene: 6.

The rearrangement links TRBV30 to TRBJ2-2; TRBD2 agrees at 13 bases. The CDR3 length is 16 residues. In germline, CDR1 is GTSNPN, CDR2 SVGIG (reference sequence). The V and J ends lost 0 bases and 5 bases, in that order; junction bases with no gene match: 3. In DNA, the CDR3 is TGTGCCTGGAGTGTACAACTAGCGGGGGGGACCGGGGAGCTGTTTTTT. As protein: CAWSVQLAGGTGELFF.

The V gene is TRBV27, the J gene TRBJ1-1; D gene uncertain. The CDR3 has 14 amino acids. V lost 0 bases and J 2 bases, leaving 7 bases between the germline ends. Germline V gives CDR1 MNHEY, CDR2 SMNVEV (reference sequence). The CDR3 is CASSLSQVNTEAFF. The CDR3 nucleotides read TGTGCCAGCAGTTTATCTCAGGTCAACACTGAAGCTTTCTTT.

This clone was seen only a few times. The V call is TRBV28, the J call TRBJ2-7, with D maybe TRBD2 (5 bases). CDR3 length equals 15 residues. With 3 bases removed from V and 3 bases from J, the gap between germline ends came to 15 bases. Germline assignment: CDR1 MDHEN and CDR2 SYDVKM. In DNA form, the CDR3 reads TGTGCCAGCAGTTTCATTCGGGAATTTGGCTACGAGCAGTACTTC. Encoded protein: CASSFIREFGYEQYF.

CDR3: CASKRGLANEKLFF. The DNA of the CDR3 is TGTGCCAGCAAACGGGGGCTTGCTAATGAAAAACTGTTTTTT. V usage is TRBV3-1 (or the pseudogene TRBV3-2) and J usage is TRBJ1-4, with D possibly TRBD1 on 6 matching bases. The CDR3 has 14 residues. Trimming stripped 7 bases from V and 3 bases from J, with 12 bases between. Germline values: CDR1 LGHDT, CDR2 YNNKEL (reference sequence).

The table lists this clone with a count of one. V is TRBV9 and J is TRBJ2-1; no clear D. Trimming removed 4 bases from V and 0 bases from J, with 14 bases in between. This CDR3 spans 16 amino acids. Germline values: CDR1 SGDLS, CDR2 YYNGEE. The DNA of the CDR3 is TGTGCCAGCAGCTCCCGGGCCACGAGCTCCTACAATGAGCAGTTCTTC. Translation: CASSSRATSSYNEQFF.

About this clone: One end of the junction fails to match germline, which may point to a read error. This chain links TRBV5-4 with TRBJ1-2, with D unresolved. In germline, CDR1 is SGHNT, CDR2 YYREEE (reference sequence). The CDR3 spans 12 residues. In DNA form, the CDR3 reads TGTGCCAGCAGCTTGGGTCCCACGGGGAGACACTTC. Its translation is CASSLGPTGRHF.

V and J are TRBV6-4 and TRBJ2-7; D remains ambiguous. Germline V gene sequence: CDR1 MRHNA, CDR2 SNTAGT. The CDR3 runs 16 residues. V lost 10 bases, J lost 3 bases, and 25 bases lay in between. In DNA form, the CDR3 reads TGTGCCACCTCAGGCAACCGAGAAAGTCTTTGCTACGAGCAGTACTTC. It is translated as CATSGNRESLCYEQYF.

V is TRBV7-3 and J is TRBJ1-1; possibly TRBD1 for D (6 bases). The V end lost 5 bases, the J end lost 1 base, and 8 bases lay between the germline ends. The CDR3 is 13 amino acids. Germline CDR1 and CDR2: SGHTA and FQGTGA. In nucleotides, the CDR3 is TGTGCCAGCAGCCCACAGGGGAACACTGAAGCTTTCTTT. This encodes CASSPQGNTEAFF.

The genes are TRBV2 and TRBJ2-1; 14 bases align to TRBD2. V lost 6 bases and J lost 7; bases outside the gene matches: 5. CDR1 is SNHLY and CDR2 is FYNNEI in the germline V gene. This CDR3 comprises 15 residues. CDR3 sequence reads: CASRKGTSGGNEQFF. As DNA, the CDR3 is TGTGCCAGCAGGAAAGGGACTAGCGGGGGTAATGAGCAGTTCTTC.

This sequence joins TRBV29-1 and TRBJ1-2; maybe TRBD1 (5 bases). Per the germline V gene, CDR1 is SQVTM and CDR2 is ANQGSEA. This CDR3 has 13 residues. The germline V and J ends were trimmed by 6 bases and 5 bases, with 16 bases remaining between them. CDR3 sequence (DNA): TGCAGCGTCGCCGCAGGGTTTGAGTATGGCTACACCTTC. It specifies CSVAAGFEYGYTF.

This clone was seen only once. The chain joins TRBV9 to TRBJ2-4; possibly TRBD1 for D (6 bases). CDR3 size: 15 residues. Trimming shortened V by 0 bases and J by 0 bases, and 7 bases separated the two germline ends. The germline V gene encodes CDR1 SGDLS and CDR2 YYNGEE. In nucleotides, the CDR3 is TGTGCCAGCAGCGTAGGACAGGTAGCCAAAAACATTCAGTACTTC. Translating it yields CASSVGQVAKNIQYF.

Only one count was recorded for this clone. The V and J genes are TRBV6-5 and TRBJ1-6, with TRBD1 matching 9 bases. The CDR3 is made up of 15 amino acids. Germline trimming cut 5 bases from V and 7 bases from J; bases unmatched to any gene: 6. Germline lookup yields CDR1 MNHEY and CDR2 SVGAGI. The CDR3 DNA sequence: TGTGCCAGCAGTAACCCGGGACAGGGAAATTCACCCCTCCACTTT. Its protein product is CASSNPGQGNSPLHF.

This chain uses TRBV10-3 with TRBJ2-5; 11 nucleotides align to TRBD2. The CDR3 covers 14 residues. V lost 10 bases to trimming and J lost 2 bases; unmatched junction nucleotides: 6. Germline CDR1 reads ENHRY; CDR2 reads SYGVKD. CDR3 nucleotides: TGTGCCACCAAACTAGCGGGGGAACAAGAGACCCAGTACTTC. Its protein product is CATKLAGEQETQYF.

The chain employs TRBV6-5 and TRBJ1-2, with D possibly TRBD1 on 6 matching bases. This CDR3 is 13 amino acids long. Trimming shortened V by 6 bases and J by 3 bases, and 11 bases separated the two germline ends. CDR1 is MNHEY and CDR2 is SVGAGI in the germline V gene. The CDR3 nucleotides are TGTGCCAGCAGCGGCAGGGGTGACTATGGCTACACCTTC. Translation: CASSGRGDYGYTF.

The CDR3 protein is CASSRDINYEQYF. The CDR3 DNA is TGTGCCAGCAGTCGGGACATAAACTACGAGCAGTACTTC. The chain recombines TRBV12-3 or TRBV12-4 with TRBJ2-7, with D possibly matching TRBD1 (6 bases). Trimming shortened V by 5 bases and J by 3 bases, and 11 bases separated the two germline ends. The CDR3 has 13 residues.

The chain is built from TRBV7-6 and TRBJ2-5; 9 bases line up with TRBD2. The V and J ends lost 4 bases and 4 bases, in that order; junction bases with no gene match: 7. CDR3 length equals 15 residues. CDR1 and CDR2 (germline): SGHVS, FNYEAQ. The CDR3 sequence: CASSWIAGEGETQYF. The DNA for the CDR3 is TGTGCCAGCAGCTGGATAGCGGGAGAAGGAGAGACCCAGTACTTC.

The chain recombines TRBV30 with TRBJ2-7; D not resolved. Germline V gene lookup returns CDR1 GTSNPN and CDR2 SVGIG (reference sequence). V was cut by 6 bases and J by 1 base, with 13 bases left in between. The CDR3 is 13 amino acids. As DNA, the CDR3 is TGTGCCTGTCTTGGGGTTGCGTCCTACGAGCAGTACTTC. Translated, it gives CACLGVASYEQYF.

The rearrangement joins TRBV7-6 to TRBJ1-5; a weak D match, TRBD1 (5 bases). V shed 0 bases and J shed 0 bases, with 12 bases lying between them. The CDR3 runs 17 residues. In germline, CDR1 is SGHVS, CDR2 FNYEAQ. The CDR3 protein is CASSLAPGTDSNQPQHF. The DNA for the CDR3 is TGTGCCAGCAGCTTAGCCCCCGGGACCGATAGCAATCAGCCCCAGCATTTT.

CDR3 amino acids: CASSLTSLETQYF. The CDR3, as DNA: TGTGCCAGCAGCTTAACGAGCTTAGAGACCCAGTACTTC. V usage is TRBV7-3 and J usage is TRBJ2-5; no reliable D call. CDR1 SGHTA and CDR2 FQGTGA come from the germline V gene. V dropped 0 bases and J dropped 4 bases, with 6 bases sitting between them. The CDR3 sequence is 13 residues long.

The V call is TRBV10-1, the J call TRBJ2-3, with 7 bases identical to TRBD2. The junction had 5 bases not matched to a gene; V was cut back by 2 bases and J by 3 bases. CDR3 size: 15 residues. Per germline, CDR1 WNHNN and CDR2 SYGVQD (reference sequence). The CDR3 reads CASSENPGRTDTQYF. In nucleotides, the CDR3 is TGCGCCAGCAGTGAGAATCCCGGGAGGACAGATACGCAGTATTTT.

The rearrangement uses TRBV27 and TRBJ2-1; 8 nucleotides align to TRBD1. This CDR3 comprises 15 residues. Germline assignment: CDR1 MNHEY and CDR2 SMNVEV (reference sequence). V lost 10 bases to trimming and J lost 4 bases; unmatched junction nucleotides: 12. The CDR3 is CATSPLDRVYNEQFF. DNA of the CDR3: TGTGCCACTTCACCCCTGGACAGGGTATACAATGAGCAGTTCTTC.

This clone was seen only once. The chain has TRBV18 and TRBJ2-1; 7 bases map to TRBD2. Germline trimming cut 1 base from V and 2 bases from J; bases unmatched to any gene: 5. This CDR3 is built from 16 residues. Germline V CDR1 and CDR2: KGHSH, LQKENI. The DNA for the CDR3 is TGTGCCAGCTCACCACTACGAGGGAGGGCCTACAATGAGCAGTTCTTC. As protein: CASSPLRGRAYNEQFF.

The chain recombines TRBV27 with TRBJ2-7, with 7 bases identical to TRBD1. The CDR3 is 14 residues long. The germline gives CDR1 MNHEY, CDR2 SMNVEV (reference sequence). V shed 2 bases and J 3 bases; nucleotides not matched to a gene: 4. CDR3 loop: CASSLTPGGYEQYF. As DNA, the CDR3 is TGTGCCAGCAGTTTAACCCCAGGGGGCTACGAGCAGTACTTC.